The rows below give T cell receptor beta chains drawn from one sample of a study of blood T cell repertoires in COVID-19. Only in-frame clones appear in the TCRdb table, and some are missing; sequencing was by immunoSEQ multiplex PCR. The sample holds around 100,000 clones; nearly 90% are singletons and the top ten take over 6.5%. Sequencing was done on a sample of peripheral blood. These receptors were taken from a woman between 70 and 85 years old who had recovered from COVID-19. Each CDR3 is given with its conserved first and last residue. Fields, in order: V gene, clone size, D gene, J gene, CDR3 DNA, CDR3 protein. A D gene is named only where the DNA matches it firmly. Clone size is not always given. Where it is, it says once, few, many or a class for expanded clones.

>TRBV11-3|NA|NA|TRBJ2-7
TGTGCCAGCAGCCCCGGACACCGCTCCTACGAGCAGTACTTC
CASSPGHRSYEQYF
>TRBV18|NA|NA|TRBJ1-3
TGTGCCAGCTCACTGGCGGCCCCGAAGTCTGGAAACACCATATATTTT
CASSLAAPKSGNTIYF
>TRBV30|NA|TRBD2|TRBJ2-7
TGTGCCTGGAGGACACCCGGGGGGAGCGAGCAGTACTTC
CAWRTPGGSEQYF
>TRBV30|NA|TRBD1|TRBJ1-5
TGTGCCGCCCGGGACAGGGTAGGGCAGCCCCAGCATTTT
CAARDRVGQPQHF
>TRBV6-2/TRBV6-3|NA|NA|TRBJ1-2
TGTGCCAGCAGTCCCCTCAGGAGGGGCCCCAACTATGGCTACACCTTC
CASSPLRRGPNYGYTF
>TRBV6-2/TRBV6-3|once|TRBD2|TRBJ2-3
TGTGCCAGCAGTCTGGAGGCTAGCGGGAGCACAGATACGCAGTATTTT
CASSLEASGSTDTQYF
>TRBV28|NA|NA|TRBJ1-2
TGTGCCAGCAGTATCGCGGGGGCGAGAAACTATGGCTACACCTTC
CASSIAGARNYGYTF
>TRBV19|NA|TRBD2|TRBJ2-6
TGTGCCAGTAGTAGGGGGGGGAACTCTGGGGCCAACGTCCTGACTTTC
CASSRGGNSGANVLTF
>TRBV7-2|once|TRBD1|TRBJ1-1
TGTGCCAGCAGGGCAGGGGGCGGGGGCACTGAAGCTTTCTTT
CASRAGGGGTEAFF
>TRBV30|NA|NA|TRBJ1-2
TGTGCCTGGAGCCAGGGAACTTATGGCTACACCTTC
CAWSQGTYGYTF
>TRBV19|few|NA|TRBJ2-7
TGTGCCAGTAGTATAGAATCCGGAGGGTACGAGCAGTACTTC
CASSIESGGYEQYF
>TRBV5-1|few|TRBD1|TRBJ2-6
TGCGCCAGCAGCTGGGGACAGTACTCTGGGGCCAACGTCCTGACTTTC
CASSWGQYSGANVLTF
>TRBV28|NA|NA|TRBJ2-7
TGTGCCAGCAGTTTAGGACACCGACGCGAGCAGTACTTC
CASSLGHRREQYF
>TRBV28|NA|TRBD1|TRBJ1-5
TGTGCCAGCAGCTTGACAGGGGGCGGACAGCCCCAGCATTTT
CASSLTGGGQPQHF
>TRBV4-3|NA|NA|TRBJ1-4
TGCGCCAGCAGCCAAGGGACGGCAGGGTTGGTTGAAAAACTGTTTTTT
CASSQGTAGLVEKLFF
>TRBV9|NA|TRBD2|TRBJ2-1
TGTGCCAGCAGCGTAGGAGGGCTAGCGGGAGGGTATGAGCAGTTCTTC
CASSVGGLAGGYEQFF
>TRBV29-1|NA|NA|TRBJ2-1
TGCAGCGTCGTCCAAGGGGCCCGATACAATGAGCAGTTCTTC
CSVVQGARYNEQFF
>TRBV27|NA|TRBD2|TRBJ2-3
TGTGCCAGCAGGGGACTAGCGGGGGGCCAGGGCACAGATACGCAGTATTTT
CASRGLAGGQGTDTQYF
>TRBV10-3|once|NA|TRBJ1-3
TGTGCCATCAGGCCTGTCAGCTCTGGAAACACCATATATTTT
CAIRPVSSGNTIYF
>TRBV10-3|NA|TRBD1|TRBJ1-6
TGTGCCATCAGTGAGGGGGGACAGGGACGCCACTTT
CAISEGGQGRHF
>TRBV30|NA|NA|TRBJ1-1
TGTGCCTGGAAACCGGGGAACACTGAAGCTTTCTTT
CAWKPGNTEAFF
>TRBV6-2/TRBV6-3|NA|TRBD2|TRBJ2-3
TGTGCCAGCAGTCCACGGGGGGGCCTCCCTTGGGGAGATACGCAGTATTTT
CASSPRGGLPWGDTQYF
>TRBV5-1|few|TRBD1|TRBJ2-7
TGCGCCAGCAGCTTGGAAGGGGGCCCCTTGGACGAGCAGTACTTC
CASSLEGGPLDEQYF
>TRBV30|NA|TRBD1|TRBJ1-2
TGTGCCTGGTCGACAGGGGTTGGCTACACTTTC
CAWSTGVGYTF
>TRBV18|NA|TRBD1|TRBJ1-4
TGTGCCAGCTCACCCCGGGGACAGGGGCTAAATGAAAAACTGTTTTTT
CASSPRGQGLNEKLFF
>TRBV5-1|NA|TRBD1|TRBJ1-6
TGCGCCAGCAGCTTGCCAGGGGGAGAGTCACCCCTCCACTTT
CASSLPGGESPLHF
>TRBV11-3|NA|NA|TRBJ1-1
TGTGCCAGCTCGCCAGGGCGTATGAACACTGAAGCTTTCTTT
CASSPGRMNTEAFF
>TRBV18|NA|TRBD2|TRBJ2-7
TGTGCCAGCTCACCTCTTTCTGGACTAGCGCCCTACGAGCAGTACTTC
CASSPLSGLAPYEQYF
>TRBV24-1|NA|TRBD2|TRBJ2-3
TGTGCCACCGGGACTAGCGGGAGTGCAGATACGCAGTATTTT
CATGTSGSADTQYF
>TRBV28|NA|NA|TRBJ1-6
TGTGCCAGCAGCCCCCCGACAGGCGGAGATTCACCCCTCCACTTT
CASSPPTGGDSPLHF
>TRBV24-1|NA|NA|TRBJ2-3
TGTGCCACCAGTGATTTAGGCGGCCTCAGGGGTACGCAGTATTTT
CATSDLGGLRGTQYF
>TRBV27|NA|NA|TRBJ1-2
TGTGCCAGCAGTTTCGGGACTGCCTATGGCTACACCTTC
CASSFGTAYGYTF
>TRBV19|NA|NA|TRBJ1-5
TGTGCCAGTAAGGACAGAGTACTCTATAGCAATCAGCCCCAGCATTTT
CASKDRVLYSNQPQHF
>TRBV24-1|once|TRBD1|TRBJ2-3
TGTGCCACCAGTGATTCAAGGGGGCCCCCAGATACGCAGTATTTT
CATSDSRGPPDTQYF
>TRBV3-1/TRBV3-2|NA|NA|TRBJ1-4
TGTGCCAGCAGCCAAGCAGGGTCGGGGGGCGCACTGTTTTTT
CASSQAGSGGALFF
>TRBV19|NA|NA|TRBJ1-2
TGTGCCAGTAGTACCCAGGGAAGGGTCACCACTAACTATGGCTACACCTTC
CASSTQGRVTTNYGYTF
>TRBV5-1|few|TRBD1|TRBJ1-3
TGCGCCAGCAGCTTTCAGGGGGCCAGCGCTGGAAACACCATATATTTT
CASSFQGASAGNTIYF
>TRBV28|NA|NA|TRBJ1-2
TGTGCCAGCAGCCTCAGGGGTATGTATGGCTACACCTTC
CASSLRGMYGYTF
>TRBV9|NA|NA|TRBJ2-1
TGTGCCAGCAGCGTATCTCATCAGGGCGCCTACAATGAGCAGTTCTTC
CASSVSHQGAYNEQFF